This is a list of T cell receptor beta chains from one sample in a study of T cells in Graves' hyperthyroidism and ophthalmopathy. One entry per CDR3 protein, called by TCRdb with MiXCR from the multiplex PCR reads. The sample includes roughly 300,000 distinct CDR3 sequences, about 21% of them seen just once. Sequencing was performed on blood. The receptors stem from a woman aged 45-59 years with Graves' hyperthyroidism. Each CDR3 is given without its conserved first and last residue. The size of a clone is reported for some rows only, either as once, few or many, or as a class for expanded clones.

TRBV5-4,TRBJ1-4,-,ASSFRTGANEKLF
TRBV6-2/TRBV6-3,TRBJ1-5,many,ASSRDNRAQH
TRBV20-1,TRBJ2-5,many,SASTLNRGGETQY
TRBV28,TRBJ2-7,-,ASSLWRLELTYEQY
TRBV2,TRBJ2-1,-,ASLRSEYNEQF
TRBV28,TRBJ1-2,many,ASSDPRGHT
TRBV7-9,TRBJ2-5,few,ASSSRLDRLTNFKETQY
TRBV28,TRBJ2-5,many,ASSFRLAGKETQY
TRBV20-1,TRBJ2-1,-,SAIGAFSYNEQF
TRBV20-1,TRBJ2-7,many,SARITSDEQY
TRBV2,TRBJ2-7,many,ATNSGSSYEQY
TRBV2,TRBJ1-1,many,ASSAQGKFAF
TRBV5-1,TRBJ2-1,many,ASSPPFWLAGGPSSYNEQF
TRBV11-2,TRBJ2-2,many,ASSGSDTGELF
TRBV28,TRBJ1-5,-,ASKRRPLTQNQPQH
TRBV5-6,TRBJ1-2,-,ASSLGQGLYGYT
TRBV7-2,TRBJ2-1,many,ASSPDRRTYNEQF
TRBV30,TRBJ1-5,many,AWSRTVNQPQH
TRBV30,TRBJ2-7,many,AWTPDREVYEQY
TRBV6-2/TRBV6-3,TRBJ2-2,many,ASIGQGVTGELF
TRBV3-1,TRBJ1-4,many,ASSLNTARDEKLF
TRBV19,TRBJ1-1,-,ASTQVGNTEAF
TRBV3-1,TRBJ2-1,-,ASSQDDTEQF
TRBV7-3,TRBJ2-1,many,ASSLTWADEQF
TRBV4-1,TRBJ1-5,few,ASSHLIGTLPQH
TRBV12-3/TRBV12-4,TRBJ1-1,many,ASSERNTEAF
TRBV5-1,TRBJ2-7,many,ASSPTLQGDEQY
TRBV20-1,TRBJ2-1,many,SAMARVGDEQF
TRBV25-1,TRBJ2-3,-,ASSELGGRAGTDTQY
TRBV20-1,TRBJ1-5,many,SARKVGQGYQPQH
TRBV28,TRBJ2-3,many,AAEGGSTDTQY
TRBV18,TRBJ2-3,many,ASSKDRGTDTQY
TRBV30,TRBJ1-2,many,AWTMRDRRSYGYT
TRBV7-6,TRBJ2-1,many,ASSLVSGTSRDNEQF
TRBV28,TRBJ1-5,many,ASRQGPNQPQH
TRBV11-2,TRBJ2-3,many,ASSLRGTSTDTQY
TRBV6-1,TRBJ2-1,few,ASSEVYNEQF
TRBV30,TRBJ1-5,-,AWGGQGAPKGNQPQH
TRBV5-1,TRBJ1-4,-,ASSSSPGPSEKLF
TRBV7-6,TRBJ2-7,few,ASSLEQGIYEQY
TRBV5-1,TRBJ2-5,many,ASSLSSGKETQY
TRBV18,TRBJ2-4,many,ASSQQQGEAKNIQY
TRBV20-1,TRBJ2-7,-,SASVGLAGVSGDEQY